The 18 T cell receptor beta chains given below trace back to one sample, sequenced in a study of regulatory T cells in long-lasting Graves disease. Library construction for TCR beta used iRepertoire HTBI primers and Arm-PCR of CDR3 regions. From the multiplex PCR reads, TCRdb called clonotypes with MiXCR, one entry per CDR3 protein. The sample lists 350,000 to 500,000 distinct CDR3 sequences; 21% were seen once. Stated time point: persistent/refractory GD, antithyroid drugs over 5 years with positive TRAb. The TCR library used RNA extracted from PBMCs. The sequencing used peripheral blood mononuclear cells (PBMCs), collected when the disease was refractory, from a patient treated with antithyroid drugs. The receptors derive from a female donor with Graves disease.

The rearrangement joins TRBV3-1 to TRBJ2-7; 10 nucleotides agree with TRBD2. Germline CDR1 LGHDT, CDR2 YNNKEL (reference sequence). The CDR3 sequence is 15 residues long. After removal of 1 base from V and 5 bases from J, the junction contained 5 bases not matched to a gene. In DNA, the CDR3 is TGTGCCAGCAGCCAAGGAGCGGGGGGGCGTAACGAGCAGTACTTC. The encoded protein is CASSQGAGGRNEQYF.

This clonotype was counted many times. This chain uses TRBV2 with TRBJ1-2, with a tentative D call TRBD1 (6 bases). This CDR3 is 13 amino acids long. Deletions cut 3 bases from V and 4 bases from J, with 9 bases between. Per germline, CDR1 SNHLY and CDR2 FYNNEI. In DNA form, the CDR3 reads TGTGCCAGCAGTGACGGGGGCTTCTATGGCTACACCTTC. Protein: CASSDGGFYGYTF.

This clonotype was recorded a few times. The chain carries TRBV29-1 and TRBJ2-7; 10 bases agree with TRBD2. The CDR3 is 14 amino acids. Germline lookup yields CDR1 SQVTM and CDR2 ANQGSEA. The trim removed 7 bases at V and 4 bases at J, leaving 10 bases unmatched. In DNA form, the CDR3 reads TGCAGCGCTACTTCTAGCGGGAGCGTTTACGAGCAGTACTTC. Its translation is CSATSSGSVYEQYF.

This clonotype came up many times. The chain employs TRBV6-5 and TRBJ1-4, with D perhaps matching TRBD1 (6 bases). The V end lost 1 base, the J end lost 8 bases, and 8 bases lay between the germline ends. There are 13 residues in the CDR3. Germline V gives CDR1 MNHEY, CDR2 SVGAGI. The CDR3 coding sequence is TGTGCCAGCAGTTACTTTACAGGGGAAAAACTGTTTTTT. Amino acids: CASSYFTGEKLFF.

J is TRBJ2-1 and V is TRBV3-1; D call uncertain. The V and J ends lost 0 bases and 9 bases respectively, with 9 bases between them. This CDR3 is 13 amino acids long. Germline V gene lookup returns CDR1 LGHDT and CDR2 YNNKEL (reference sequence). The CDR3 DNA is TGTGCCAGCAGCCAAGACCGGCTGGGTGAGCAGTTCTTC. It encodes CASSQDRLGEQFF.

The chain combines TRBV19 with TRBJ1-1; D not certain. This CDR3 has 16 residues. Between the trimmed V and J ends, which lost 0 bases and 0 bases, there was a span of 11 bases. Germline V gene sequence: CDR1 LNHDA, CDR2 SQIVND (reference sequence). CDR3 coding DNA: TGTGCCAGTAGTATAGAAGGAGTGGAGATGAACACTGAAGCTTTCTTT. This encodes CASSIEGVEMNTEAFF.

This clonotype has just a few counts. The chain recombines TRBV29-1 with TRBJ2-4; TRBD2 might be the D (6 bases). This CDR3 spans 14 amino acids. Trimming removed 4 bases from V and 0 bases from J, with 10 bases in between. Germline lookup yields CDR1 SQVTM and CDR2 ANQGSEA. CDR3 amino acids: CSVVDSGAKNIQYF. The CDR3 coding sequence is TGCAGCGTTGTAGATAGCGGAGCCAAAAACATTCAGTACTTC.

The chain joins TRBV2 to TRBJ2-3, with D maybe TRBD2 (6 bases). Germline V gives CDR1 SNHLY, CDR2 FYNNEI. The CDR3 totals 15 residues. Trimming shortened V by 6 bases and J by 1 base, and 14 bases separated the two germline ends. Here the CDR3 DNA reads TGTGCCAGCAGCGAGGGACTCCCTGGCACAGATACGCAGTATTTT. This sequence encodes CASSEGLPGTDTQYF.

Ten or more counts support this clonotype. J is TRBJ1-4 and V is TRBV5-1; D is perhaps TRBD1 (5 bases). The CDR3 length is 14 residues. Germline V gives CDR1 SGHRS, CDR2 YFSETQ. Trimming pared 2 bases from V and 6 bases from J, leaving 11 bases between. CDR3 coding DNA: TGCGCCAGCAGCTTCGAGGGACGGGATGAAAAACTGTTTTTT. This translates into CASSFEGRDEKLFF.

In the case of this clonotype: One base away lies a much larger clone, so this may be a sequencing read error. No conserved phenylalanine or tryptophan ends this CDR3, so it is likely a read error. The CDR3 protein is CASSLAPAAMNTEAFS. CDR3 DNA sequence: TGTGCCAGCAGCTTAGCGCCGGCAGCTATGAACACTGAAGCTTTCTCT. The chain employs TRBV7-8 and TRBJ1-1; no firm D call. In germline, CDR1 is SGHVS, CDR2 FQNEAQ. CDR3 length: 16 residues. V gave up 0 bases and J gave up 0 bases, with 11 bases separating them.

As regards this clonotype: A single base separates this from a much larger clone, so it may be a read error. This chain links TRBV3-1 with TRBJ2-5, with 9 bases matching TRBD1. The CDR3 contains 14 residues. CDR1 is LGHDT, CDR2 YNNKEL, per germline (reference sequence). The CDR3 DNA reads TGTGCCAGCAGACGGACAGGGGCGAGAGAGACCCAGCACTTC. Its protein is CASRRTGARETQHF.

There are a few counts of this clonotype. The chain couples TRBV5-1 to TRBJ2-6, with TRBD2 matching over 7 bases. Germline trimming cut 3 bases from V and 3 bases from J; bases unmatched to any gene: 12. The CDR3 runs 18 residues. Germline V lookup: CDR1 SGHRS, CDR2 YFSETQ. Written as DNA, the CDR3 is TGCGCCAGCAGCTACAGGACTAGTAGTGCTGGTGGGGCCAACGTCCTGACTTTC. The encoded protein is CASSYRTSSAGGANVLTF.

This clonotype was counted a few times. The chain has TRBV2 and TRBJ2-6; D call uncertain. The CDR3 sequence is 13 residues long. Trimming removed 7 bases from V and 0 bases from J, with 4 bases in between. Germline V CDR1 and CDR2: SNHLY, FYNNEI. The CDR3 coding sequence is TGTGCCAGCATTGTCTCTGGGGCCAACGTCCTGACTTTC. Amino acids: CASIVSGANVLTF.

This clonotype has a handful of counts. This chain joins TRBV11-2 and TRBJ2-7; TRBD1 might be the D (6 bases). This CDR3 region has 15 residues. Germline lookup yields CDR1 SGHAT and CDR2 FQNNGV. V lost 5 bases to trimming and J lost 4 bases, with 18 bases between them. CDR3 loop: CASSPDYRVGYEQYF. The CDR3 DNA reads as TGTGCCAGCAGCCCTGACTACAGGGTAGGGTACGAGCAGTACTTC. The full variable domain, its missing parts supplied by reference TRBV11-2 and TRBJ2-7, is EAGVAQSPRYKIIEKRQSVAFWCNPISGHATLYWYQQILGQGPKLLIQFQNNGVVDDSQLPKDRFSAERLKGVDSTLKIQPAKLEDSAVYLCASSPDYRVGYEQYFGPGTRLTVT.

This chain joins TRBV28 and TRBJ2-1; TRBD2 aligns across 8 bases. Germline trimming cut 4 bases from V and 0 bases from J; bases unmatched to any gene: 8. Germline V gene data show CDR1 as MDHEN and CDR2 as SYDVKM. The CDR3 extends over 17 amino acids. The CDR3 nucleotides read TGTGCCAGCAGTTCGCCCCAGCGGGAGAGCTCCTACAATGAGCAGTTCTTC. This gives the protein CASSSPQRESSYNEQFF.

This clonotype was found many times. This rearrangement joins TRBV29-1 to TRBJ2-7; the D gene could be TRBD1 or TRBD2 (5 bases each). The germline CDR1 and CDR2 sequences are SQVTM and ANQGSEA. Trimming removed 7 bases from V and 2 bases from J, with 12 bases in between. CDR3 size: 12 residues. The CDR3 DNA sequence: TGCAGCGCCCAGAGGGACCCCTACGAGCAGTACTTC. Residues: CSAQRDPYEQYF.

The CDR3 sequence: CSASVRTGYGYTF. In nucleotides, the CDR3 is TGCAGTGCTAGTGTGAGAACAGGCTATGGCTACACCTTC. The chain recombines TRBV20-1 with TRBJ1-2, with a tentative D call TRBD1 (5 bases). Germline loops: CDR1 DFQATT, CDR2 SNEGSKA (reference sequence). This CDR3 has 13 amino acids. Trimming took 3 bases from V and 4 from J, leaving 12 bases between them.

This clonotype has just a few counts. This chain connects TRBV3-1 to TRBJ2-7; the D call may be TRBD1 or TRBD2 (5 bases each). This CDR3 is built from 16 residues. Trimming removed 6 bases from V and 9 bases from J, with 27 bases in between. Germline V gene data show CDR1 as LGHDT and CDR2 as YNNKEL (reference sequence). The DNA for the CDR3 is TGTGCCAGCAGTCGCAGAAACTGGGACGGTTTTCTCGGGCAGTACTTC. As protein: CASSRRNWDGFLGQYF.